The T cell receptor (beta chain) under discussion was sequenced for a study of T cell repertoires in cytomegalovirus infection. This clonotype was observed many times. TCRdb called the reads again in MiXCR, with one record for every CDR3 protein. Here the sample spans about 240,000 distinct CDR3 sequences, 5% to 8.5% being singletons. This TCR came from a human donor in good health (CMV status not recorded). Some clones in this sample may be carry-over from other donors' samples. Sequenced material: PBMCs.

CDR3: CASSTPPGRNNYGYTF. CDR3 DNA: TGTGCCAGTAGTACCCCTCCCGGGCGGAATAACTATGGCTACACCTTC. The chain joins TRBV19 to TRBJ1-2; D call uncertain. The CDR3 length is 16 residues. V was clipped by 4 bases and J by 1 base, with 16 bases between them. In germline, CDR1 is LNHDA, CDR2 SQIVND (reference sequence).